The 26 T cell receptor beta chains below come from one sample, sequenced in a study of blood T cell repertoires in COVID-19. Generated by immunoSEQ multiplex PCR, the TCRdb table keeps only in-frame clones and is missing some. There are roughly 250,000 clones in the sample; roughly 83% occur only once, and roughly 7.4% lies in the top ten. Sequenced sample: peripheral blood. The source is a woman between 50 and 59 years old with acute or convalescent COVID-19.

The chain has TRBV7-8 and TRBJ2-1; 14 nucleotides match TRBD2. The CDR3 runs 16 residues. V shed 3 bases and J 4 bases; nucleotides not matched to a gene: 2. The germline gives CDR1 SGHVS, CDR2 FQNEAQ. CDR3 protein: CASSFGTSGGYNEQFF. CDR3 nucleotides: TGTGCCAGCAGCTTCGGGACTAGCGGGGGTTACAATGAGCAGTTCTTC.

The gene calls are TRBV7-8 and TRBJ2-7; D unclear. V shed 5 bases and J shed 2 bases, with 7 bases lying between them. The CDR3 runs 12 residues. Per the germline V gene, CDR1 is SGHVS and CDR2 is FQNEAQ. The CDR3 nucleotides are TGTGCCAGCAGCCCGAGAACCTACGAGCAGTACTTC. Residues: CASSPRTYEQYF. Drawing the rest from reference TRBV7-8 and TRBJ2-7, the complete variable domain is GAGVSQSPRYKVAKRGQDVALRCDPISGHVSLFWYQQALGQGPEFLTYFQNEAQLDKSGLPSDRFFAERPEGSVSTLKIQRTQQEDSAVYLCASSPRTYEQYFGPGTRLTVT.

This clone showed up just once. This chain connects TRBV7-2 to TRBJ1-5, with a possible D match to TRBD1 (5 bases). The V gene's germline CDR1 is SGHTA and CDR2 FQGNSA. The CDR3 is made up of 16 amino acids. Deletions cut 2 bases from V and 6 bases from J, with 17 bases between. The DNA of the CDR3 is TGTGCCAGCAGCTTAACTTCGTTGGCAGGGTCTCAGCCCCAGCATTTT. As protein: CASSLTSLAGSQPQHF.

The rearrangement uses TRBV5-4 and TRBJ2-1; D possibly corresponds to TRBD2 (5 bases). Germline CDR1 is SGHNT and CDR2 is YYREEE (reference sequence). The CDR3 spans 14 residues. Trimming pared 4 bases from V and 9 bases from J, leaving 17 bases between. CDR3 sequence reads: CASSTTGGGPEQFF. The CDR3 DNA is TGTGCCAGCAGCACCACCGGAGGCGGGCCTGAGCAGTTCTTC. Together with reference TRBV5-4 and TRBJ2-1, the CDR3 gives the full variable domain: ETGVTQSPTHLIKTRGQQVTLRCSSQSGHNTVSWYQQALGQGPQFIFQYYREEENGRGNFPPRFSGLQFPNYSSELNVNALELDDSALYLCASSTTGGGPEQFFGPGTRLTVL.

The V call is TRBV5-5, the J call TRBJ2-4; unclear D gene. Trimming stripped 0 bases from V and 0 bases from J, with 10 bases between. CDR3 size: 16 residues. Germline V gene sequence: CDR1 SGHKS, CDR2 YYEKEE (reference sequence). Written as DNA, the CDR3 is TGTGCCAGCAGCTTGGACACACGACTAGCCAAAAACATTCAGTACTTC. It is translated as CASSLDTRLAKNIQYF.

The chain is built from TRBV7-9 and TRBJ2-1; 7 bases agree with TRBD2. The CDR3 is made up of 18 amino acids. Germline-derived CDR1 and CDR2 are SEHNR and FQNEAQ (reference sequence). The junction had 14 bases not matched to a gene; V was cut back by 1 base and J by 5 bases. The CDR3 DNA is TGTGCCAGCAGCTTAGGAGGAGCTAATACTCTAGCGGACAATGAGCAGTTCTTC. This encodes CASSLGGANTLADNEQFF.

V usage is TRBV4-1 and J usage is TRBJ2-7, with TRBD2 matching 9 bases. J was trimmed by 3 bases and V by 4 bases; bases with no gene match: 10. This CDR3 is 16 amino acids long. Germline loops: CDR1 MGHRA, CDR2 YSYEKL. The CDR3 loop is CASSPRQTSGSYEQYF. The CDR3, as DNA: TGCGCCAGCAGCCCTCGACAGACTAGCGGCAGCTACGAGCAGTACTTC.

The chain couples TRBV28 to TRBJ2-7; perhaps TRBD2 as D (7 bases). Trimming left V 2 bases short and J 3 bases short, with 11 bases between. The CDR3 loop spans 14 amino acids. Germline V gene lookup returns CDR1 MDHEN and CDR2 SYDVKM. The CDR3: CASSLGGGSYEQYF. The CDR3 nucleotides are TGTGCCAGCAGTTTAGGGGGCGGGAGCTACGAGCAGTACTTC.

The chain couples TRBV6-4 to TRBJ2-1; the D gene is possibly TRBD2 (6 bases). The CDR3 spans 15 residues. Trimming removed 4 bases at V and 4 bases at J, with 14 bases between. Germline V gene sequence: CDR1 MRHNA, CDR2 SNTAGT. CDR3 coding DNA: TGTGCCAGCAGTGTAGGGCCTGCGGGGTACAATGAGCAGTTCTTC. Translation gives CASSVGPAGYNEQFF.

V is TRBV4-2 and J is TRBJ2-3, with 11 nucleotides matching TRBD2. V shed 5 bases and J 6 bases; nucleotides not matched to a gene: 7. The CDR3 runs to 15 residues. The germline V gene encodes CDR1 LGHNA and CDR2 YNFKEQ. CDR3 protein: CASSKTSGAPDTQYF. CDR3 DNA sequence: TGTGCCAGCAGCAAGACTAGCGGGGCGCCCGATACGCAGTATTTT.

The chain links TRBV10-3 to TRBJ2-7; TRBD2 matches 7 bases. The V gene end was trimmed by 3 bases and the J gene end by 7 bases; junction bases not matched to a gene: 6. The CDR3 consists of 13 residues. From germline, CDR1 is ENHRY and CDR2 SYGVKD. The CDR3 region is CAISDYDGGEQYF. For the CDR3, the DNA is TGTGCCATCAGTGACTACGACGGGGGGGAGCAGTACTTC.

In DNA form, the CDR3 reads TGTGCCAGCAGCCGAACGACGGGGACAGGGACCGACTATGGCTACACCTTC. Translated, it gives CASSRTTGTGTDYGYTF. The chain carries TRBV7-9 and TRBJ1-2; 9 nucleotides line up with TRBD1. This CDR3 comprises 17 residues. Germline loops: CDR1 SEHNR, CDR2 FQNEAQ (reference sequence). The V and J ends lost 5 bases and 3 bases, in that order; junction bases with no gene match: 13.

The chain is built from TRBV7-3 and TRBJ2-1, with 11 nucleotides matching TRBD2. The CDR3 is 16 residues long. Germline V CDR1 and CDR2: SGHTA, FQGTGA. Trimming at V came to 2 bases and at J to 9 bases, leaving 9 bases not matched to a gene. CDR3 loop: CASSLVAGGPGGEQFF. As DNA, the CDR3 is TGTGCCAGCAGCTTAGTAGCGGGGGGGCCAGGAGGTGAGCAGTTCTTC. The whole variable domain, filled in from reference TRBV7-3 and TRBJ2-1, reads GAGVSQTPSNKVTEKGKYVELRCDPISGHTALYWYRQSLGQGPEFLIYFQGTGAADDSGLPNDRFFAVRPEGSVSTLKIQRTERGDSAVYLCASSLVAGGPGGEQFFGPGTRLTVL.

The chain combines TRBV9 with TRBJ1-4; the D is unclear. Germline V gene data show CDR1 as SGDLS and CDR2 as YYNGEE. This CDR3 region has 15 residues. V lost 2 bases, J lost 6 bases, and 14 bases lay in between. The chain's CDR3 is CASSVGAIGDEKLFF. CDR3 nucleotide sequence: TGTGCCAGCAGCGTGGGCGCTATCGGGGATGAAAAACTGTTTTTT.

The CDR3 DNA follows: TGTGCCAGCAGCGGAACAGGGAAAGAGACCCAGTACTTC. Protein: CASSGTGKETQYF. The chain uses TRBV7-8 and TRBJ2-5; weak D call: TRBD1 (6 bases). This CDR3 has 13 residues. V was clipped by 5 bases and J by 3 bases, with 10 bases between them. Germline V gene data show CDR1 as SGHVS and CDR2 as FQNEAQ.

This clone was seen more than once but under ten times. V is TRBV5-1 and J is TRBJ1-1; tentative D call: TRBD1 (6 bases). The CDR3 consists of 14 residues. With 3 bases removed from V and 7 bases from J, the gap between germline ends came to 16 bases. Per the germline V gene, CDR1 is SGHRS and CDR2 is YFSETQ. The CDR3 spells CASSSPYRADEAFF. CDR3 nucleotide sequence: TGCGCCAGCAGCTCACCTTACAGGGCCGATGAAGCTTTCTTT.

The chain couples TRBV5-4 to TRBJ1-4, with 10 nucleotides matching TRBD1. The germline V gene encodes CDR1 SGHNT and CDR2 YYREEE (reference sequence). The CDR3 covers 15 residues. J was trimmed by 7 bases and V by 3 bases; bases with no gene match: 6. In DNA form, the CDR3 reads TGTGCCAGCAGCTCCGGGACAGGGGAGTTTGAAAAACTGTTTTTT. Protein: CASSSGTGEFEKLFF.

The V gene is TRBV7-3, the J gene TRBJ2-1; D is uncertain. This CDR3 contains 13 residues. Germline assignment: CDR1 SGHTA and CDR2 FQGTGA. Trimming removed 3 bases from V and 7 bases from J, with 10 bases in between. CDR3 DNA sequence: TGTGCCAGCAGCTTTTCGCCCCAGAATGAGCAGTTCTTC. This gives the protein CASSFSPQNEQFF.

J is TRBJ1-3 and V is TRBV28; the match to TRBD1 covers 7 bases. CDR1 and CDR2 (germline): MDHEN, SYDVKM. The CDR3 length is 16 residues. V was pared by 7 bases and J by 3 bases, with 12 bases of the junction left unmatched. CDR3 region: CASTSPQGGFGNTIYF. CDR3 sequence (DNA): TGTGCCAGCACCTCCCCCCAAGGGGGCTTTGGAAACACCATATATTTT.

This clone was detected a few times. The J gene is TRBJ2-7, the V gene TRBV19, with TRBD2 identical over 8 bases. CDR1 and CDR2 (germline): LNHDA, SQIVND (reference sequence). V gave up 5 bases and J gave up 3 bases; unmatched junction bases: 9. This CDR3 region has 15 residues. CDR3 protein: CASSPRGSGNYEQYF. DNA for the CDR3: TGTGCCAGTAGTCCCAGGGGTAGCGGGAACTACGAGCAGTACTTC.

The chain links TRBV6-5 to TRBJ2-7; 7 nucleotides agree with TRBD1. The junction had 2 bases not matched to a gene; V was cut back by 4 bases and J by 5 bases. Germline V lookup: CDR1 MNHEY, CDR2 SVGAGI. There are 12 residues in the CDR3. The DNA of the CDR3 is TGTGCCAGCAGTTCCACAGGGGACGAGCAGTACTTC. Translated: CASSSTGDEQYF.

The chain is built from TRBV27 and TRBJ1-5; unclear D gene. The germline V gene encodes CDR1 MNHEY and CDR2 SMNVEV (reference sequence). The CDR3 is 14 amino acids. V shed 5 bases and J shed 3 bases, with 11 bases lying between them. CDR3 residues: CASSPIPVNQPQHF. The CDR3 region has the DNA TGTGCCAGCAGTCCGATCCCAGTCAATCAGCCCCAGCATTTT.

CDR3 sequence: CATTTGTQYNEQFF. The CDR3, as DNA: TGTGCCACCACAACCGGGACTCAGTACAATGAGCAGTTCTTC. The chain employs TRBV19 and TRBJ2-1; tentative D call: TRBD2 (6 bases). V gave up 10 bases and J gave up 4 bases, with 17 bases separating them. Per germline, CDR1 LNHDA and CDR2 SQIVND (reference sequence). There are 14 residues in the CDR3.

The chain is built from TRBV19 and TRBJ2-7; 7 bases align to TRBD1. Germline CDR1 LNHDA, CDR2 SQIVND (reference sequence). The V and J ends lost 5 bases and 6 bases, in that order; junction bases with no gene match: 10. The CDR3 has 14 residues. CDR3 bases: TGTGCCAGTAGTCCCCGGACAGGAACGGGCGAGCAGTACTTC. It codes for CASSPRTGTGEQYF.

The CDR3 sequence is CASSRDTRRSPLHF. CDR3 in DNA: TGTGCCAGCAGCAGGGACACCCGCCGCTCACCCCTCCACTTT. This sequence joins TRBV5-6 and TRBJ1-6, with D possibly TRBD1 on 6 matching bases. V was clipped by 4 bases and J by 10 bases, with 15 bases between them. The CDR3 is made up of 14 amino acids. Germline CDR1 and CDR2: SGHDT and YYEEEE.

The chain couples TRBV7-3 to TRBJ2-2; no clear D gene. The CDR3 loop spans 13 amino acids. V was pared by 5 bases and J by 4 bases, with 8 bases between. The germline V gene encodes CDR1 SGHTA and CDR2 FQGTGA. Here the CDR3 DNA reads TGTGCCAGCAGCGGTACGGGCACCGGGGAGCTGTTTTTT. Encoded protein: CASSGTGTGELFF. The full variable domain, rest sourced from reference TRBV7-3 and TRBJ2-2, is GAGVSQTPSNKVTEKGKYVELRCDPISGHTALYWYRQSLGQGPEFLIYFQGTGAADDSGLPNDRFFAVRPEGSVSTLKIQRTERGDSAVYLCASSGTGTGELFFGEGSRLTVL.